The clone carrying this T cell receptor (beta chain) was detected ten times or more. The sample belongs to a study of low-dose radiotherapy and immunotherapy resistance in tumors. Study details: The study delivered 0.5 Gy per fraction every 2 weeks to Cohort 1, totaling 6.5 Gy.

Noted time point: after trial treatment. Stated treatment: LDRT plus nivolumab, ipilimumab, low-dose cyclophosphamide and aspirin (RACIN trial). All of the donors were given nivolumab, ipilimumab, aspirin, low-dose cyclophosphamide and low-dose radiotherapy as part of RACIN, a single-arm trial. Covering alpha and beta chains, TRAV- and TRBV-specific primers were used for the first-strand cDNA. With a V-primer adapter and a constant-region primer, TCRs were amplified for approximately 20 PCR cycles. TCRdb used MiXCR to reprocess the reads, holding one entry per CDR3 protein. Here the sample spans more than 70,000 distinct CDR3 sequences, 20% to 25% being singletons. This receptor was taken from a female donor with ovarian cancer. The source was PBMCs, collected after low-dose radiotherapy plus immunotherapy.

The CDR3 DNA sequence: TGTGCCAGCAGCTCGTCCGGGACAGGACAAGAGACCCAGTACTTC. This codes for CASSSSGTGQETQYF. The V gene is TRBV7-3, the J gene TRBJ2-5; 8 bases fit TRBD1. Germline CDR1 SGHTA, CDR2 FQGTGA. The CDR3 runs 15 residues. Trimming cost V 4 bases and J 2 bases; bases outside gene matches: 6.